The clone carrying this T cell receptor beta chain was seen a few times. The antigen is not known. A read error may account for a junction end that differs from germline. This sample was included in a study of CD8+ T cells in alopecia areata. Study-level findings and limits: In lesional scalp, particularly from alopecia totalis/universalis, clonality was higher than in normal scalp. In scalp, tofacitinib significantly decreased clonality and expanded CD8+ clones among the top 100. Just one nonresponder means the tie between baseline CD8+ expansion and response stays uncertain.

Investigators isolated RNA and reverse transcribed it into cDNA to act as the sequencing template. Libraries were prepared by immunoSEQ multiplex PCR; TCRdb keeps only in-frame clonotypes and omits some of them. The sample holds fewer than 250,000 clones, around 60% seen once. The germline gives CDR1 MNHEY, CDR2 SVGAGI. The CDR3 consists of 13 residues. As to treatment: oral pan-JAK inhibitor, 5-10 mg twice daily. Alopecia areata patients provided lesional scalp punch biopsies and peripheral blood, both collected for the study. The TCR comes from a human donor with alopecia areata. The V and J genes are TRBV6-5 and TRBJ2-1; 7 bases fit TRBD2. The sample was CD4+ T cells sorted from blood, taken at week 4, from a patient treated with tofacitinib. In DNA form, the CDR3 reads TGTGCCAGCAGTTACTCGGCTAGCGGAGCCCCTATCTTC. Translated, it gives CASSYSASGAPIF.